This TCR beta chain was profiled in a study of OX40 agonist ivuxolimab in advanced cancers. At the level of the study: Clinicians treated patients with ivuxolimab, an agonistic anti-OX40 (CD134) antibody.

For this clone: Its antigen is unidentified.

The length of the CDR3 is 15 residues. CDR1 is MNHNS and CDR2 is SASEGT in the germline V gene. V gave up 7 bases and J gave up 5 bases; unmatched junction bases: 8. Generated by immunoSEQ multiplex PCR, the TCRdb table keeps only in-frame clones and is missing some. The top ten clones hold more than 0.6% of a sample with approximately 88,000 clones, roughly 90% of them seen once. General study points: Clonal expansion by week 6 occurred in CD4+ and CD8+ blood T cells (at 0.1 to 3.0 mg/kg).

The TCR sequence derives from an adult with an advanced solid tumor such as melanoma, head and neck, liver or kidney cancer. Sequenced material: CD4+ or CD8+ T cells sorted from blood, taken in a trial of the OX40 agonist ivuxolimab. V gene TRBV6-1 combines with J gene TRBJ1-5, with TRBD1 identical over 10 bases. CDR3 sequence reads: CASITDRGRDQPQHF. The CDR3 DNA reads TGTGCCAGCATCACCGACAGGGGGCGCGATCAGCCCCAGCATTTT.